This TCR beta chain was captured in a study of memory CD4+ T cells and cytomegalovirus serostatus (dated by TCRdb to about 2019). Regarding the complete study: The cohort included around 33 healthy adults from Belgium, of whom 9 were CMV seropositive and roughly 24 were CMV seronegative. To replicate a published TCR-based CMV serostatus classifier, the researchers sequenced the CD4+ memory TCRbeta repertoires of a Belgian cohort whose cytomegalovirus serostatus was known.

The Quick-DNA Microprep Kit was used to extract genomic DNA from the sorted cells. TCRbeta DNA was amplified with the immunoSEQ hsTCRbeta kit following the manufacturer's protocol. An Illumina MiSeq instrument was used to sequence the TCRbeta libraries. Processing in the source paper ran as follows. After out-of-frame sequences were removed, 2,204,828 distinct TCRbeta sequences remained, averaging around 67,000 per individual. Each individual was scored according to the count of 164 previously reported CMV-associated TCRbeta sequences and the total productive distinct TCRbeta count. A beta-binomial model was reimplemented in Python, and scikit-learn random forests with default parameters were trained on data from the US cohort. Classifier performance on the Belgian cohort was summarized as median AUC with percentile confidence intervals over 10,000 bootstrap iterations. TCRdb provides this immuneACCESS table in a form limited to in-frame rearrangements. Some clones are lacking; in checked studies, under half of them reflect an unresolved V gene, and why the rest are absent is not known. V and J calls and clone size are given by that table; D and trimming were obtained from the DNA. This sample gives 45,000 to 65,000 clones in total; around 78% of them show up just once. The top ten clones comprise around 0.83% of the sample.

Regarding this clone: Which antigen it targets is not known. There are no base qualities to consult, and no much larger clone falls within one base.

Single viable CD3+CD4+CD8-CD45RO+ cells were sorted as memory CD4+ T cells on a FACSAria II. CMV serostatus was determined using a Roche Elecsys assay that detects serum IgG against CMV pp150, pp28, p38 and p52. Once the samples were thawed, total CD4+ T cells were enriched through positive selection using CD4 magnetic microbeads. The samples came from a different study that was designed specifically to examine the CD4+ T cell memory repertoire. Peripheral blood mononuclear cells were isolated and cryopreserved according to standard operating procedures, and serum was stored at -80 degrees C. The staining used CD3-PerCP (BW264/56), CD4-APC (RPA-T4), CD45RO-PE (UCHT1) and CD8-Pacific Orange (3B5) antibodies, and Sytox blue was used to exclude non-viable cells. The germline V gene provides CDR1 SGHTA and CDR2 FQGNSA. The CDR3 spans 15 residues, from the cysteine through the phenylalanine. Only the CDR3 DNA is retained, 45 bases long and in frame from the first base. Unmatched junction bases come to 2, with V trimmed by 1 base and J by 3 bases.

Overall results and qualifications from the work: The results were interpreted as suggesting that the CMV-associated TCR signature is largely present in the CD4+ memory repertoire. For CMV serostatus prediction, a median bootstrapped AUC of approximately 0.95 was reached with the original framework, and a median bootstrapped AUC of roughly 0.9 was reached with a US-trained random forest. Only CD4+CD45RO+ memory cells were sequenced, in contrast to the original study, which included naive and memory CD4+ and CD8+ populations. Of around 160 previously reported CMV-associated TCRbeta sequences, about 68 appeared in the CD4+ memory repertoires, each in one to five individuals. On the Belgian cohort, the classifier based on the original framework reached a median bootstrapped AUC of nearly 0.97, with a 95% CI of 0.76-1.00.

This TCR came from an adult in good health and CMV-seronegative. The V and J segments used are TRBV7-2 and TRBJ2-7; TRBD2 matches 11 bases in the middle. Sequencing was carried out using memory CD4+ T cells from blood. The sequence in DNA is TGTGCCAGCAGCTTAGTTGGGACTAGCGGCTACGAGCAGTACTTC. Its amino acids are CASSLVGTSGYEQYF.